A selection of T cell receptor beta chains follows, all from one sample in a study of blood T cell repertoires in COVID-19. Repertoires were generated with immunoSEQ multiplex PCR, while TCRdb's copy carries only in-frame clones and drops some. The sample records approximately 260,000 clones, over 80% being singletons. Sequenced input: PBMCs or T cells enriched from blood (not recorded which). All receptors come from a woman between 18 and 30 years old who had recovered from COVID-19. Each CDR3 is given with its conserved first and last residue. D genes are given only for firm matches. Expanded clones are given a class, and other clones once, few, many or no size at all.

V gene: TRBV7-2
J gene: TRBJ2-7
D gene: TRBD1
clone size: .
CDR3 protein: CASTLDRIGEQYF
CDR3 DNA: TGTGCCAGCACCCTGGACAGGATTGGCGAGCAGTACTTC

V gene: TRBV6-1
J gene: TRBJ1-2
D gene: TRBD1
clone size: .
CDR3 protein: CASSERVGTGEGYTF
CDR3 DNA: TGTGCCAGCAGTGAACGGGTCGGGACAGGGGAAGGCTACACCTTC

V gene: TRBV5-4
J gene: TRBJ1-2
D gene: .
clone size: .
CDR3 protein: CASSLDSLTNYGYTF
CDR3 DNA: TGTGCCAGCAGTTTAGACAGCCTTACTAACTATGGCTACACCTTC

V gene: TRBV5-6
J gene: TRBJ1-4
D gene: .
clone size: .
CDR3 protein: CASSATKRLAKLFF
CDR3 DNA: TGTGCCAGCAGCGCAACTAAACGGCTCGCGAAACTGTTTTTT

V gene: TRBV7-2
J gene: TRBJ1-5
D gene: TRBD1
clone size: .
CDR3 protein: CASSWGDSSNQPQHF
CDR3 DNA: TGTGCCAGCAGCTGGGGGGACAGTAGCAATCAGCCCCAGCATTTT

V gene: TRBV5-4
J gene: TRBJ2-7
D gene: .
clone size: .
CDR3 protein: CASSGRGQASYEQYF
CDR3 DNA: TGTGCCAGCAGCGGACGGGGTCAGGCTTCCTACGAGCAGTACTTC

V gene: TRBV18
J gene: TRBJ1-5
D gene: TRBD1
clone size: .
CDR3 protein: CASSGQGNQPQHF
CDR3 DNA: TGTGCCAGCTCAGGACAGGGGAATCAGCCCCAGCATTTT

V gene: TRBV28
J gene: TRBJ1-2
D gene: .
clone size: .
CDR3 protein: CASIQKTGMGGYTF
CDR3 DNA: TGTGCCAGCATTCAAAAAACGGGGATGGGTGGCTACACCTTC

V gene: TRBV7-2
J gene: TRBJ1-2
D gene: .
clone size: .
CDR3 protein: CASSWRDGYGYTF
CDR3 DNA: TGTGCCAGCAGCTGGAGGGACGGTTATGGCTACACCTTC

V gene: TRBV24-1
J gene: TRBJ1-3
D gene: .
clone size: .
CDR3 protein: CATSDSPGNTIYF
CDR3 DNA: TGTGCCACCAGTGATTCCCCGGGGAACACCATATATTTT

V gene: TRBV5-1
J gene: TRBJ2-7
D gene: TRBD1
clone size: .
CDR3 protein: CASSESGTVTYEQYF
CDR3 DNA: TGCGCCAGCAGCGAATCCGGGACAGTTACCTACGAGCAGTACTTC

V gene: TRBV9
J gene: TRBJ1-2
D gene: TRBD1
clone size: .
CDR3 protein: CASSAEDRVYGYTF
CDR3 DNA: TGTGCCAGCAGCGCTGAGGACAGGGTGTATGGCTACACCTTC

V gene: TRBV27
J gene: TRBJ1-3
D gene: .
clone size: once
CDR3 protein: CASGSGVRSGNTIYF
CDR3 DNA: TGTGCCAGCGGCTCGGGGGTCCGCTCTGGAAACACCATATATTTT

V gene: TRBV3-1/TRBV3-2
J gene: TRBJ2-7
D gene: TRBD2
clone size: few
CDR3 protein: CASSLAGTAYEQYF
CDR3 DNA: TGTGCCAGCAGCTTAGCGGGGACGGCCTACGAGCAGTACTTC

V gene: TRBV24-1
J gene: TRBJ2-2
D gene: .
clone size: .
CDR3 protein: CATSDLAGRTGELFF
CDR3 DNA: TGTGCCACCAGTGATTTGGCAGGGCGAACCGGGGAGCTGTTTTTT

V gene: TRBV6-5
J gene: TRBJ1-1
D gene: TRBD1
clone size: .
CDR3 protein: CASRQNRGGTEAFF
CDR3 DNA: TGTGCCAGCAGGCAAAACAGGGGCGGCACTGAAGCTTTCTTT

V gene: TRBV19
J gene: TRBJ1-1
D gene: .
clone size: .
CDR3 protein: CASSTAGGRVTEAFF
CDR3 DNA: TGTGCCAGTAGTACCGCGGGGGGGAGGGTCACTGAAGCTTTCTTT

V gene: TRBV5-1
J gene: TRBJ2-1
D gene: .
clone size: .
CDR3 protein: CASSLDSRTMWGEQFF
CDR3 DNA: TGCGCCAGCAGCTTGGATTCCCGGACTATGTGGGGTGAGCAGTTCTTC

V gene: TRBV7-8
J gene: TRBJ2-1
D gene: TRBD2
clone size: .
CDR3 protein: CASSLARLAEGKSSYNEQFF
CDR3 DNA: TGTGCCAGCAGCTTAGCGAGGCTAGCGGAAGGAAAAAGCTCCTACAATGAGCAGTTCTTC

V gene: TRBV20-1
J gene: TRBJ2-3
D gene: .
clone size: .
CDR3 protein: CSAGGLDTQYF
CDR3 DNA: TGCAGTGCGGGTGGGCTAGATACGCAGTATTTT

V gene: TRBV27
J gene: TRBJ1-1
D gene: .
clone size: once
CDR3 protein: CASSLFEATEAFF
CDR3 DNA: TGTGCCAGCAGTTTATTTGAGGCTACTGAAGCTTTCTTT

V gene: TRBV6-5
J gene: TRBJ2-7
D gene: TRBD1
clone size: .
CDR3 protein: CASSNSGTAPREQYF
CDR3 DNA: TGTGCCAGCAGCAATTCCGGGACAGCGCCGCGCGAGCAGTACTTC

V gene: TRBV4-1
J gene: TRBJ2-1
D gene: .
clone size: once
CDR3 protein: CASSLLAPSSYNEQFF
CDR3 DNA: TGCGCCAGCAGCCTTCTAGCGCCCAGCTCCTACAATGAGCAGTTCTTC

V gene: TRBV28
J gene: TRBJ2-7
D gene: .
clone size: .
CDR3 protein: CASKSPRAGYEQYF
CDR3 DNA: TGTGCCAGCAAATCCCCTCGGGCAGGGTACGAGCAGTACTTC

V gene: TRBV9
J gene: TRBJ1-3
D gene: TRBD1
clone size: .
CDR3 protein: CASSSRQGSGNTIYF
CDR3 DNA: TGTGCCAGCAGCTCTCGACAGGGGTCTGGAAACACCATATATTTT

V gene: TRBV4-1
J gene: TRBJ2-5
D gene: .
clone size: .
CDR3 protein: CASSQGLEAWETQYF
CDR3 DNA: TGCGCCAGCAGCCAAGGCCTCGAAGCGTGGGAGACCCAGTACTTC

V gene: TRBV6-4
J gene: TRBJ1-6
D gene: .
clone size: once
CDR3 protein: CASRGDGYNSPLHF
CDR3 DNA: TGTGCCAGCAGAGGGGATGGGTATAATTCACCCCTCCACTTT

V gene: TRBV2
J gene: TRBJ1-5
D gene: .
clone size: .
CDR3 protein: CASSAAGLRLGNQPQHF
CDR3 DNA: TGTGCCAGCAGTGCGGCAGGGTTACGATTAGGCAATCAGCCCCAGCATTTT

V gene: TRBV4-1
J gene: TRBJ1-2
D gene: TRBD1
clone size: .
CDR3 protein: CASSQGGNAMTGYGYTF
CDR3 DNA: TGCGCCAGCAGCCAAGGGGGGAACGCTATGACAGGGTATGGCTACACCTTC

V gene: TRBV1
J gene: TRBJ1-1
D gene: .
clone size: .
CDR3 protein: CTSSRVRETEAFF
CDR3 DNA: TGCACCAGCAGCCGAGTACGGGAGACTGAAGCTTTCTTT

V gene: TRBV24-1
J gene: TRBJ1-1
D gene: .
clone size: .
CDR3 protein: CATSAGTISEAFF
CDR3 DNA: TGTGCCACCAGTGCCGGGACAATCAGTGAAGCTTTCTTT

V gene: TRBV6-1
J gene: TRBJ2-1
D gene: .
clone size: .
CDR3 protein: CASSDQGLSSYNEQFF
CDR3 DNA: TGTGCCAGCAGTGATCAGGGCCTCAGCTCCTACAATGAGCAGTTCTTC

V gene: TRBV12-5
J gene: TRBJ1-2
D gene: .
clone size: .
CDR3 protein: CASGLDSSGYTF
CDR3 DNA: TGTGCTAGTGGTTTGGACAGTTCTGGCTACACCTTC

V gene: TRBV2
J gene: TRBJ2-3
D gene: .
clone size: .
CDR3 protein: CASSAQRNTQYF
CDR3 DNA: TGTGCCAGCAGTGCGCAGAGGAATACGCAGTATTTT

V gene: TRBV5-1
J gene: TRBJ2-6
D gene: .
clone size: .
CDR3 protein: CASSPLYSGANVLTF
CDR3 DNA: TGCGCCAGCAGCCCCCTGTATTCTGGGGCCAACGTCCTGACTTTC

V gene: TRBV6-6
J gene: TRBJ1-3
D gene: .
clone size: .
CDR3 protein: CASSFIPNVGNTIYF
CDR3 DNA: TGTGCCAGCAGTTTCATACCTAACGTGGGAAACACCATATATTTT

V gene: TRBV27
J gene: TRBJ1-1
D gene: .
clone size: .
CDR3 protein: CASSPRGHQAFF
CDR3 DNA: TGTGCCAGCAGTCCCCGAGGGCATCAAGCTTTCTTT

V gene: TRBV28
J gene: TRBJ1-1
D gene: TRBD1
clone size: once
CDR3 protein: CASSLGQGEAFF
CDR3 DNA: TGTGCCAGCAGCCTCGGACAGGGGGAAGCTTTCTTT

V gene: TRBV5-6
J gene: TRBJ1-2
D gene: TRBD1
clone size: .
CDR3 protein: CASSLGDRGNMDGYTF
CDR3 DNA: TGTGCCAGCAGCTTGGGCGACAGGGGTAATATGGATGGCTACACCTTC

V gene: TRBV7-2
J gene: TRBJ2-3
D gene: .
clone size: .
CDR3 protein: CASSVARTDTQYF
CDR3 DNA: TGTGCCAGCAGCGTGGCCCGAACAGATACGCAGTATTTT

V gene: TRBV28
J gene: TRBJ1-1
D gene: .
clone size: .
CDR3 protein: CASSSGQRTEAFF
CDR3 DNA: TGTGCCAGCAGTTCAGGACAGCGCACTGAAGCTTTCTTT

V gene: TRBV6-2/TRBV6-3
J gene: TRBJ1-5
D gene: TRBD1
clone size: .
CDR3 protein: CASSWTGGRQPQHF
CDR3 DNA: TGTGCCAGCAGTTGGACAGGGGGGAGGCAGCCCCAGCATTTT

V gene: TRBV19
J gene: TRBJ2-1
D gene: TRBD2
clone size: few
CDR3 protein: CASSRDSGGANPYNEQFF
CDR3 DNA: TGTGCCAGTAGTCGGGATAGCGGGGGGGCCAATCCCTACAATGAGCAGTTCTTC

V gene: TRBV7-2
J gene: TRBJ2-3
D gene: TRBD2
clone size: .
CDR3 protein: CASSLVLAGGPSTDTQYF
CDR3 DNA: TGTGCCAGCAGCTTAGTACTAGCGGGGGGACCCAGCACAGATACGCAGTATTTT

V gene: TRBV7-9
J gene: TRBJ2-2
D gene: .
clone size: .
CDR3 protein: CASSRQANTGELFF
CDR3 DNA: TGTGCCAGCTCGAGACAGGCGAACACCGGGGAGCTGTTTTTT

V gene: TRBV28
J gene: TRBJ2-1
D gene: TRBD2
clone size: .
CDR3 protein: CASTGLAGVCFF
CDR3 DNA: TGTGCCAGCACGGGGCTAGCGGGAGTATGCTTCTTC

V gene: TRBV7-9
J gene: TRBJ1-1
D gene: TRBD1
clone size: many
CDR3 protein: CASSDRGPREAFF
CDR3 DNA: TGTGCCAGCAGCGACAGGGGGCCAAGAGAAGCTTTCTTT

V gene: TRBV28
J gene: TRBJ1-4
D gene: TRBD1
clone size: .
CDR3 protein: CASGTGGIEKLFF
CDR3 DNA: TGTGCCAGCGGGACAGGGGGCATTGAAAAACTGTTTTTT

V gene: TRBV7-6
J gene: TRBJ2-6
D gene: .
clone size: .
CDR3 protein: CASSPGSGQRYSGANVLTF
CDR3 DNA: TGTGCCAGCAGCCCGGGGTCCGGACAGAGGTACTCTGGGGCCAACGTCCTGACTTTC

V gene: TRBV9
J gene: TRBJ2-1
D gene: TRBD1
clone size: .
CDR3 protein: CASSLRTGIDEQFF
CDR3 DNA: TGTGCCAGCAGCCTTCGGACAGGGATTGATGAGCAGTTCTTC

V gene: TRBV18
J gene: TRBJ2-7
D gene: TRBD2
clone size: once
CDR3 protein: CASSPSGRGYEQYF
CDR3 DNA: TGTGCCAGCTCACCTAGCGGGAGGGGATACGAGCAGTACTTC

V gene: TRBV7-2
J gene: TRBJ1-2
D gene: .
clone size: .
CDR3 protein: CASSLDSYGYTF
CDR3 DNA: TGTGCCAGCAGCTTAGACAGCTATGGCTACACCTTC

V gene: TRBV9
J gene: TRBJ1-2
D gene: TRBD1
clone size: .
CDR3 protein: CASSIRQGTYGYTF
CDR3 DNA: TGTGCCAGCAGCATCCGACAGGGGACATATGGCTACACCTTC

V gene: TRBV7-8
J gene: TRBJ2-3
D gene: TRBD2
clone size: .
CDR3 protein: CASSLGPSGSTDTQYF
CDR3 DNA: TGTGCCAGCAGCTTAGGTCCTAGCGGGAGCACAGATACGCAGTATTTT

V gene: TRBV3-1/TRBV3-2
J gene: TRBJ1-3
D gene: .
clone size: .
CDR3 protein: CASRGRDSGNTIYF
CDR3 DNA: TGTGCCAGCAGGGGCAGGGACTCTGGAAACACCATATATTTT

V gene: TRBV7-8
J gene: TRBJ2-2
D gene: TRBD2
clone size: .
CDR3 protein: CASSLRGVAVGGELFF
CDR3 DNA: TGTGCCAGCAGCTTACGGGGGGTAGCCGTAGGCGGGGAGCTGTTTTTT

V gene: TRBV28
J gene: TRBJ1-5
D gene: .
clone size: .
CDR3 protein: CASSFRQNNQPQHF
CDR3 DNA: TGTGCCAGCAGCTTCAGACAGAACAATCAGCCCCAGCATTTT

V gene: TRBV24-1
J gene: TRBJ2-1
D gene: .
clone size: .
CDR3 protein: CATSENSINNEQFF
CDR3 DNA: TGTGCCACCAGCGAAAATAGTATTAACAATGAGCAGTTCTTC

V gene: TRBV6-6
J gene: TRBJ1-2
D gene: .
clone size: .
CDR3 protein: CASRRGVVLLALQGRYGYTF
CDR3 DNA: TGTGCCAGCAGACGAGGAGTTGTTTTGCTTGCGTTACAGGGTCGATATGGCTACACCTTC

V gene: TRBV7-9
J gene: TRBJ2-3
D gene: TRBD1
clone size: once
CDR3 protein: CASSLGDRGADTQYF
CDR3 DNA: TGTGCCAGCAGCTTGGGGGACAGGGGTGCAGATACGCAGTATTTT